This note documents a single T cell receptor (beta chain) sequence. A second about 7 to 12 cycle PCR used barcoded and J-beta primers. TCRdb ran MiXCR on the 5' RACE reads and lists one entry per CDR3 protein. The data show more than 900,000 distinct CDR3 sequences, roughly 24% seen once. Between the trimmed V and J ends, which lost 6 bases and 11 bases, there was a span of 16 bases. Germline-derived CDR1 and CDR2 are SGHVS and FQNEAQ. CDR3 length equals 12 residues. The data originate from a study of blood T cells in healthy people across ages. Overall study: About one barcoded TCR beta cDNA was captured per two T cells.

The same specimen was also included in a second study, on T cells of mothers and their children.

The rearrangement links TRBV7-8 to TRBJ1-1; tentatively, D is TRBD1 (5 bases). The origin of this receptor is a girl aged 2-9 years in good health. Material: blood. The CDR3 region is CASSPPAGAAFF. The CDR3 region has the DNA TGTGCCAGCAGTCCTCCAGCCGGGGCGGCTTTCTTT.